A selection of T cell receptor beta chains follows, all from one sample in a study of blood T cell repertoires in COVID-19. Libraries were prepared by immunoSEQ multiplex PCR; TCRdb keeps only in-frame clonotypes and omits some of them. In the table there are about 140,000 clones, roughly four fifths of which are singletons. The sample consisted of peripheral blood. These receptors came from an elderly woman with active or convalescent COVID-19. Both conserved end residues are trimmed from each CDR3. The D gene is left open where the match is weak.

>TRBV19|TRBD1|TRBJ1-2
ASTFGQAYGYT
>TRBV19|TRBD1|TRBJ1-2
ASSIDRGRGYGYT
>TRBV25-1|-|TRBJ1-1
ASSEWTSNTEAF
>TRBV9|TRBD1|TRBJ1-6
ASSERDRGNSPLH
>TRBV5-1|-|TRBJ1-2
ASSLGGGLNYGYT
>TRBV19|-|TRBJ1-5
ATRPGLGRNSNQPQH
>TRBV29-1|-|TRBJ2-1
SAQDNEQF
>TRBV3-1/TRBV3-2|-|TRBJ1-6
ASSLRVNSPLH
>TRBV2|-|TRBJ1-3
ASSPTALFGNTIY
>TRBV30|-|TRBJ1-4
AWRENSGRNEKLF
>TRBV24-1|-|TRBJ2-4
ATRSSGAKNIQY
>TRBV5-1|-|TRBJ1-6
ASRTDFYNSPLH
>TRBV3-1/TRBV3-2|-|TRBJ1-2
ASSSGQNYGYT
>TRBV6-5|TRBD1|TRBJ1-5
ASENSSGGSQPQH
>TRBV27|-|TRBJ1-2
ASRPQGFDGYT
>TRBV14|-|TRBJ1-1
ASSQDRVTEAF
>TRBV5-1|TRBD1|TRBJ1-1
ASSSGQVMNTEAF
>TRBV30|-|TRBJ1-6
AWSDIGRGSPLH
>TRBV6-6|-|TRBJ2-3
ASSLKDTQY
>TRBV9|TRBD1|TRBJ2-7
ASSATTDREEEQY
>TRBV6-2/TRBV6-3|TRBD2|TRBJ2-1
ASSRLAGGINEQF
>TRBV3-1/TRBV3-2|TRBD1|TRBJ1-5
ASSQNPGQGQPQH
>TRBV6-5|-|TRBJ2-3
ASRSGPGTHDTQY
>TRBV20-1|-|TRBJ1-1
SVQANTEAF
>TRBV5-4|-|TRBJ2-2
ASSLPGGRTGELF
>TRBV6-5|-|TRBJ1-2
ASSYTHAVSNYGYT
>TRBV6-5|-|TRBJ1-2
ASSYSLGDTYGYT
>TRBV28|-|TRBJ1-5
ASRLKQSNQPQH
>TRBV6-6|TRBD1|TRBJ2-7
ASSYSIGTGFYEQY
>TRBV7-2|-|TRBJ2-3
ASSLDLEDTQY
>TRBV6-5|-|TRBJ1-2
ASSRTVNYGYT
>TRBV6-2/TRBV6-3|-|TRBJ2-1
ASSHQGGDGTRLRSYNEQF
>TRBV6-6|TRBD1|TRBJ1-5
ASSGQGRKPQH
>TRBV11-2|TRBD2|TRBJ2-5
ASSLLRGGRETQY
>TRBV2|-|TRBJ1-2
ASSESRNYGYT
>TRBV30|TRBD1|TRBJ2-1
AWRGTGSTSEQF
>TRBV10-3|-|TRBJ1-2
ATNEGSNYGYT